Below, 30 T cell receptor beta chains from the same sample are listed, as sequenced in a study of liver allograft versus peripheral blood T cells. About the study: Comparative analysis was performed on T cell receptor repertoires from transplanted livers and from recipients' peripheral blood.

A single record per CDR3 protein comes from TCRdb applying MiXCR to the reads. This table has approximately 9,000 distinct CDR3 sequences, about 18% appearing once. The receptors come from a human patient who had a liver transplant. T cells may partly derive from the graft donor.

This clonotype was observed at least ten times. This sequence joins TRBV10-3 and TRBJ1-5; D unclear. This CDR3 contains 14 residues. V was clipped by 0 bases and J by 5 bases, with 8 bases between them. Germline CDR1 reads ENHRY; CDR2 reads SYGVKD. CDR3 residues: CAISESGVYQPQHF. The CDR3 DNA reads as TGTGCCATCAGTGAGTCGGGAGTCTATCAGCCCCAGCATTTT.

Within the sample, this clonotype is medium-sized (0.01 to 0.1%). The rearrangement links TRBV7-2 to TRBJ1-5, with a weak D call TRBD1 (6 bases). The V and J ends lost 1 base and 9 bases respectively, with 7 bases between them. CDR1 is SGHTA, CDR2 FQGNSA, per germline. The CDR3 extends over 12 amino acids. The CDR3 nucleotides are TGTGCCAGCAGCTTAGAGGGGGGGCCCCAGCATTTT. It specifies CASSLEGGPQHF.

In this sample, this clonotype turned up many times. The V call is TRBV9, the J call TRBJ1-1; D possibly corresponds to TRBD1 (6 bases). Trimming took 2 bases from V and 2 from J, leaving 10 bases between them. CDR1 is SGDLS, CDR2 YYNGEE, per germline. The CDR3 totals 14 residues. DNA of the CDR3: TGTGCCAGCAGCGTGGGGGGGGCAAACACTGAAGCTTTCTTT. Amino acid sequence: CASSVGGANTEAFF.

J is TRBJ1-4 and V is TRBV7-2; 7 bases line up with TRBD1. J lost 12 bases, V lost 5 bases, and 9 bases had no gene match. This CDR3 has 13 amino acids. Germline V lookup: CDR1 SGHTA, CDR2 FQGNSA. As DNA, the CDR3 is TGTGCCAGCAGCCCCGGACGAGACAGGGAACTGTTTTTT. Amino acids: CASSPGRDRELFF.

This clonotype has a handful of counts. This chain uses TRBV14 with TRBJ1-2, with D unclear. CDR1 and CDR2 from the germline V gene are SGHDN and FVKESK. The CDR3 is 13 residues long. Trimming cost V 1 base and J 8 bases, with 11 bases left between them. The CDR3 is CASSQVWWEGYTF. CDR3 DNA sequence: TGTGCCAGCAGCCAAGTTTGGTGGGAAGGCTACACCTTC.

This clonotype is categorized as medium-sized. The genes are TRBV18 and TRBJ1-1; TRBD1 might be the D (6 bases). The V and J ends lost 0 bases and 0 bases respectively, with 14 bases between them. The germline CDR1 and CDR2 sequences are KGHSH and LQKENI. The CDR3 length is 17 residues. CDR3 bases: TGTGCCAGCTCACCACCGAGGGGGGGGGTAATGAACACTGAAGCTTTCTTT. Encoded protein: CASSPPRGGVMNTEAFF.

The rearrangement joins TRBV12-5 to TRBJ2-1; 7 bases match TRBD2. V dropped 5 bases and J dropped 5; count of bases not matched to a gene: 12. This CDR3 has 16 amino acids. The V gene's germline CDR1 is LGHNT and CDR2 FRNRAP. The chain's CDR3 is CASGPTKPSGNNEQFF. Written as DNA, the CDR3 is TGTGCTAGTGGTCCGACTAAGCCTAGCGGTAACAATGAGCAGTTCTTC.

This clonotype is judged medium-sized. V is TRBV18 and J is TRBJ1-2; tentatively, D is TRBD1 (5 bases). Germline V CDR1 and CDR2: KGHSH, LQKENI. The CDR3 has 15 amino acids. Between the trimmed V and J ends, which lost 3 bases and 3 bases, there was a span of 14 bases. Here the CDR3 reads CASSPMGGADYGYTF. The CDR3 region has the DNA TGTGCCAGCTCACCTATGGGCGGGGCAGACTATGGCTACACCTTC.

This clonotype is labeled medium-sized. This chain links TRBV6-2 or TRBV6-3 with TRBJ1-5; no reliable D call. Germline CDR1 MNHEY, CDR2 SVGEGT. Trimming removed 2 bases from V and 3 bases from J, with 8 bases in between. The CDR3 loop spans 14 amino acids. Here the CDR3 DNA reads TGTGCCAGCAGTTACCGTGATTACAATCAGCCCCAGCATTTT. Residues: CASSYRDYNQPQHF.

This clonotype has a count of ten or more. The rearrangement uses TRBV18 and TRBJ1-5, with a tentative D call TRBD1 (5 bases). The V end lost 3 bases, the J end lost 8 bases, and 11 bases lay between the germline ends. This CDR3 is built from 13 residues. Germline loops: CDR1 KGHSH, CDR2 LQKENI. This CDR3 reads CASSPRQSEPQHF. Written as DNA, the CDR3 is TGTGCCAGCTCACCCCGACAGTCGGAGCCCCAGCATTTT.

This clonotype was seen a few times. This sequence joins TRBV7-9 and TRBJ2-1, with 13 bases identical to TRBD2. Germline V gene sequence: CDR1 SEHNR, CDR2 FQNEAQ (reference sequence). This CDR3 region has 17 residues. V dropped 1 base and J dropped 12; count of bases not matched to a gene: 12. The CDR3 protein is CASSLGLTSGGSGRQFF. The CDR3 DNA follows: TGTGCCAGCAGCTTAGGGTTGACTAGCGGGGGGTCCGGTCGGCAGTTCTTC.

As for this clonotype: One base away lies a much larger clone, so this may be a sequencing read error. The chain has TRBV6-1 and TRBJ1-5, with TRBD1 as a possible D gene (5 bases). CDR1 MNHNS and CDR2 SASEGT come from the germline V gene. The V end was cut by 4 bases, the J end by 6 bases, with 16 bases between. This CDR3 region has 15 residues. The CDR3 loop reads CASSVEQGLAQPQHF. DNA for the CDR3: TGTGCCAGCAGTGTCGAGCAGGGATTAGCTCAGCCCCAGCATTTT.

Sample share makes this clonotype medium-sized. The rearrangement links TRBV10-3 to TRBJ1-1; TRBD1 aligns across 8 bases. V lost 2 bases, J lost 6 bases, and 2 bases stayed unmatched. The germline gives CDR1 ENHRY, CDR2 SYGVKD. The CDR3 runs 13 residues. The CDR3 region is CAISEDRGAEAFF. The CDR3 coding sequence is TGTGCCATCAGTGAGGACAGGGGCGCTGAAGCTTTCTTT.

This clonotype ranks as medium-sized. V gene TRBV7-9 combines with J gene TRBJ1-6; unclear D gene. V was trimmed by 5 bases and J by 10 bases, leaving 18 bases between them. This CDR3 is built from 15 residues. Germline V gene sequence: CDR1 SEHNR, CDR2 FQNEAQ (reference sequence). The CDR3 is CASSLRAPRESPLHF. The CDR3 nucleotides read TGTGCCAGCAGCCTCCGGGCCCCGCGGGAGTCACCCCTCCACTTT.

The genes are TRBV19 and TRBJ1-3; no clear D. The CDR3 has 15 amino acids. V shed 6 bases and J shed 0 bases, with 12 bases lying between them. Germline assignment: CDR1 LNHDA and CDR2 SQIVND (reference sequence). CDR3 coding DNA: TGTGCCAGTAGGGACCTTTCTAGCTCTGGAAACACCATATATTTT. This translates into CASRDLSSSGNTIYF.

Relative to its sample, this clonotype is medium-sized. CDR3 sequence (DNA): TGTGCCAGCAGCTTACAGGGGACAACTAATGAAAAACTGTTTTTT. This codes for CASSLQGTTNEKLFF. V gene TRBV7-2 combines with J gene TRBJ1-4, with D possibly being TRBD1 (6 bases). Looked up from germline, CDR1 is SGHTA and CDR2 is FQGNSA. Between the trimmed V and J ends, which lost 2 bases and 0 bases, there was a span of 7 bases. The CDR3 runs 15 residues.

This clonotype was seen at least ten times. V gene TRBV7-2 combines with J gene TRBJ1-2; 8 bases align to TRBD1. Germline-derived CDR1 and CDR2 are SGHTA and FQGNSA. The CDR3 totals 14 residues. J gave up 6 bases and V 2 bases, and 5 bases lay outside the gene matches. CDR3 loop: CASSLTPQGDGYTF. The CDR3 nucleotides read TGTGCCAGCAGCTTAACCCCACAGGGGGATGGCTACACCTTC.

This clonotype is medium-sized (0.01 to 0.1%) by share. The chain carries TRBV19 and TRBJ2-7; D assignment may be TRBD1 or TRBD2 (5 bases each). V lost 5 bases and J lost 6, with 17 bases in between. Germline CDR1 LNHDA, CDR2 SQIVND (reference sequence). The CDR3 sequence is 14 residues long. This chain's CDR3 is CASSDGARSGEQYF. The CDR3 coding sequence is TGTGCCAGTAGTGACGGGGCGCGGAGTGGCGAGCAGTACTTC.

This clonotype is classed as medium-sized. The chain has TRBV27 and TRBJ1-6; a possible D gene is TRBD1 (6 bases). The CDR3 is 14 amino acids. V was shortened by 6 bases and J by 5 bases, with 11 bases between the two germline ends. CDR1 and CDR2 (germline): MNHEY, SMNVEV (reference sequence). The CDR3 DNA is TGTGCCAGCAGACTGGGACAAAATAATTCACCCCTCCACTTT. As protein: CASRLGQNNSPLHF.

A word on this clonotype: A read error may explain this, as a much larger clone is one base away. The rearrangement joins TRBV13 to TRBJ1-2; 8 bases fit TRBD1. The CDR3 is made up of 13 amino acids. The germline V gene encodes CDR1 PRHDT and CDR2 FYEKMQ (reference sequence). V dropped 7 bases and J dropped 7; count of bases not matched to a gene: 8. Here the CDR3 reads CASMPPGQGGYTF. CDR3 coding DNA: TGTGCCAGCATGCCCCCCGGACAGGGTGGCTACACCTTC.

In this sample, this clonotype turned up a few times. The chain recombines TRBV25-1 with TRBJ2-3; unclear D gene. The V end was cut by 3 bases, the J end by 2 bases, with 12 bases between. The CDR3 totals 15 residues. In germline, CDR1 is MGHDK, CDR2 SYGVNS. CDR3 amino acids: CASSDSGSYTDTQYF. CDR3 nucleotides: TGTGCCAGCAGTGATTCTGGCAGCTACACAGATACGCAGTATTTT.

This clonotype is termed medium-sized. This CDR3 reads CASRGIGRGISYEQYF. In DNA form, the CDR3 reads TGTGCCAGCAGAGGGATAGGGAGGGGGATCTCCTACGAGCAGTACTTC. V and J are TRBV6-1 and TRBJ2-7, with D perhaps matching TRBD2 (7 bases). Per the germline V gene, CDR1 is MNHNS and CDR2 is SASEGT. This CDR3 comprises 16 residues. V gave up 6 bases and J gave up 0 bases, with 18 bases separating them.

This clonotype was seen many times. V is TRBV5-4 and J is TRBJ2-2; 9 bases line up with TRBD1. The CDR3 consists of 16 residues. Trimming removed 4 bases from V and 6 bases from J; junction bases left unmatched: 10. The germline V gene has CDR1 SGHNT and CDR2 YYREEE (reference sequence). CDR3 in DNA: TGTGCCAGCAGCCGCATGACAGGGGGGTCGGCCGGGGAGCTGTTTTTT. Its translation: CASSRMTGGSAGELFF.

This clonotype was picked up a small number of times. The chain has TRBV25-1 and TRBJ1-2, with TRBD1 matching over 8 bases. The length of the CDR3 is 14 residues. With 3 bases clipped from V and 7 bases from J, the junction kept 7 bases outside the gene matches. Per germline, CDR1 MGHDK and CDR2 SYGVNS. The CDR3 nucleotides read TGTGCCAGCAGTGACGACAGGGGTGTGGGTGGCTACACCTTC. Translating it yields CASSDDRGVGGYTF.

The chain links TRBV19 to TRBJ2-5; unclear D gene. Trimming took 4 bases from V and 4 from J, leaving 4 bases between them. CDR1 is LNHDA, CDR2 SQIVND, per germline (reference sequence). This CDR3 spans 11 amino acids. CDR3 residues: CASSSGETQYF. CDR3 in DNA: TGTGCCAGTAGTAGCGGAGAGACCCAGTACTTC.

In its sample, this clonotype ranks as medium-sized (0.01 to 0.1%). This chain uses TRBV24-1 with TRBJ2-7; D uncertain. This CDR3 spans 18 amino acids. V was trimmed by 1 base and J by 3 bases, leaving 21 bases between them. Germline assignment: CDR1 KGHDR and CDR2 SFDVKD. The CDR3 nucleotides read TGTGCCACCAGTGATTTTAATTCCGGCCAGCTACTTGTCTACGAGCAGTACTTC. Its translation: CATSDFNSGQLLVYEQYF.

In this sample, this clonotype is medium-sized. This sequence joins TRBV29-1 and TRBJ1-2; 7 bases line up with TRBD1. The ends lost 6 bases at V and 0 bases at J; junction bases unmatched: 10. Germline assignment: CDR1 SQVTM and CDR2 ANQGSEA. This CDR3 has 15 amino acids. CDR3 nucleotides: TGCAGCGTGGGCCCTAACAGGGGCGCTAACTATGGCTACACCTTC. It encodes CSVGPNRGANYGYTF.

This clonotype was observed a few times. This chain joins TRBV20-1 and TRBJ1-2, with D perhaps matching TRBD1 (6 bases). Germline assignment: CDR1 DFQATT and CDR2 SNEGSKA (reference sequence). The V end was cut by 3 bases, the J end by 4 bases, with 12 bases between. There are 13 residues in the CDR3. The CDR3 nucleotides read TGCAGTGCTAGGCCAGAGACAGGCTATGGCTACACCTTC. As protein: CSARPETGYGYTF.

This clonotype counts as medium-sized (0.01 to 0.1%). The chain is built from TRBV18 and TRBJ1-4; possible D gene TRBD1, 6 bases. The ends were cut back, 3 bases at V and 8 bases at J, with 10 bases in the middle. CDR1 KGHSH and CDR2 LQKENI come from the germline V gene. The CDR3 consists of 13 residues. CDR3 in DNA: TGTGCCAGCTCACCGGGGACAAGAGAAAAACTGTTTTTT. The encoded protein is CASSPGTREKLFF. Combining the CDR3 with reference TRBV18 and TRBJ1-4 gives the whole variable domain NAGVMQNPRHLVRRRGQEARLRCSPMKGHSHVYWYRQLPEEGLKFMVYLQKENIIDESGMPKERFSAEFPKEGPSILRIQQVVRGDSAAYFCASSPGTREKLFFGSGTQLSVL.

The chain combines TRBV20-1 with TRBJ1-2; D gene uncertain. CDR1 is DFQATT, CDR2 SNEGSKA, per germline (reference sequence). The length of the CDR3 is 13 residues. Between the trimmed V and J ends, which lost 3 bases and 6 bases, there was a span of 14 bases. The CDR3 loop reads CSASKGRADGYTF. In nucleotides, the CDR3 is TGCAGTGCTAGTAAAGGGAGGGCAGATGGCTACACCTTC.